The sequence of this T cell receptor beta chain was determined in a study of regulatory T cells in long-lasting Graves disease. Arm-PCR with iRepertoire HTBI primers amplified the CDR3 regions for these TCR beta libraries. TCRdb ran MiXCR on the multiplex PCR reads and lists one entry per CDR3 protein. This table holds over 350,000 distinct CDR3 sequences, approximately 15% found once. This clonotype was detected many times. Time point here: newly diagnosed GD, antithyroid drugs for less than 3 months. The TCR library was made from RNA that had been extracted from PBMCs in TRIzol. In each case, Graves' disease was diagnosed per American Thyroid Association guidelines. From germline, CDR1 is LGHNT and CDR2 FRNRAP. The CDR3 loop spans 13 amino acids. V was clipped by 3 bases and J by 6 bases; unmatched bases: 2. Another study also made use of these data, one on T cells in Graves' hyperthyroidism and ophthalmopathy. Per that paper: An absence of ophthalmopathy progression within 18 months meant stable Graves' hyperthyroidism. RT-PCR in the first round (using the HTBI primer set) targeted the TCR CDR3.

This specimen was peripheral blood mononuclear cells (PBMCs), taken at new diagnosis, from a patient treated with antithyroid drugs. The TCR comes from a woman aged 40 to 50 with Graves disease. This sequence joins TRBV12-5 and TRBJ2-1; 7 positions match TRBD1. The CDR3 DNA follows: TGTGCTAGTGGTTTACGACAGGGCAATGAGCAGTTCTTC. Amino acid sequence: CASGLRQGNEQFF.